This is a list of T cell receptor beta chains from one sample in a study of T cell repertoires in ileal Crohn's disease. The method was immunoSEQ multiplex PCR; TCRdb's version includes in-frame clones alone and lacks a portion of them. The profile shows about 7,200 clones, around 74% of them singletons. The sample taken for sequencing was ileal tissue. These receptors were taken from an adult with Crohn's disease. Each CDR3 is given with its conserved first and last residue. The D gene is left open where the match is weak. Expanded clones are given a class, and other clones once, few, many or no size at all.

D: TRBD1
size: NA
J: TRBJ1-1
V: TRBV11-1
CDR3: CASSHRGGGVNTEAFF
DNA: TGTGCCAGCAGCCACAGGGGCGGCGGTGTGAACACTGAAGCTTTCTTT

D: TRBD1
size: medium-sized
J: TRBJ1-2
V: TRBV19
CDR3: CASSTPLRQGIWGYTF
DNA: TGTGCCAGTAGTACACCTCTTCGACAGGGAATATGGGGCTACACCTTC

D: NA
size: once
J: TRBJ1-1
V: TRBV7-2
CDR3: CASSFQTRNTEAFF
DNA: TGTGCCAGCAGCTTCCAGACAAGAAACACTGAAGCTTTCTTT

D: NA
size: NA
J: TRBJ1-2
V: TRBV4-2
CDR3: CASSHQVGGYTF
DNA: TGTGCCAGCAGCCACCAAGTCGGTGGCTACACCTTC

D: NA
size: NA
J: TRBJ2-1
V: TRBV5-4
CDR3: CASSSDSPVYNEQFF
DNA: TGTGCCAGCAGCTCGGACAGCCCTGTTTACAATGAGCAGTTCTTC

D: NA
size: few
J: TRBJ2-4
V: TRBV28
CDR3: CASSLPGPQNIQYF
DNA: TGTGCCAGCAGTTTACCGGGGCCGCAAAACATTCAGTACTTC

D: TRBD1
size: NA
J: TRBJ1-2
V: TRBV19
CDR3: CASSMLIGQGPGYTF
DNA: TGTGCCAGTAGTATGCTTATTGGACAGGGCCCCGGCTACACCTTC

D: NA
size: NA
J: TRBJ1-1
V: TRBV19
CDR3: CASRAQGGTEAFF
DNA: TGTGCCAGTAGGGCTCAGGGTGGGACTGAAGCTTTCTTT

D: NA
size: NA
J: TRBJ1-3
V: TRBV5-1
CDR3: CASSSSEQNSGNTIYF
DNA: TGCGCCAGCAGCTCCAGCGAGCAGAACTCTGGAAACACCATATATTTT

D: NA
size: few
J: TRBJ1-2
V: TRBV19
CDR3: CASSIGIAPNYGYTF
DNA: TGTGCCAGTAGTATCGGAATAGCCCCAAACTATGGCTACACCTTC

D: NA
size: once
J: TRBJ2-7
V: TRBV19
CDR3: CASSIILGEQYF
DNA: TGTGCCAGTAGTATCATCTTGGGGGAGCAGTACTTC

D: NA
size: NA
J: TRBJ2-1
V: TRBV4-1
CDR3: CASSQEDTALNSYNEQFF
DNA: TGCGCCAGCAGCCAAGAAGATACAGCGTTGAACTCCTACAATGAGCAGTTCTTC

D: NA
size: NA
J: TRBJ1-2
V: TRBV7-6
CDR3: CASSPPGVRYGYTF
DNA: TGTGCCAGCAGCCCCCCGGGCGTACGCTATGGCTACACCTTC

D: NA
size: NA
J: TRBJ2-7
V: TRBV7-2
CDR3: CASSLRGQPAGEQYF
DNA: TGTGCCAGCAGCTTAAGGGGACAGCCGGCGGGAGAGCAGTACTTC

D: TRBD2
size: NA
J: TRBJ2-7
V: TRBV28
CDR3: CASSLPLAGGIYEQYF
DNA: TGTGCCAGCAGTCTCCCTCTAGCGGGAGGTATCTACGAGCAGTACTTC

D: TRBD2
size: NA
J: TRBJ2-3
V: TRBV4-1
CDR3: CASSQGGTSGMLNTQYF
DNA: TGCGCCAGCAGCCAAGGCGGGACTAGCGGGATGCTAAATACGCAGTATTTT

D: NA
size: NA
J: TRBJ1-3
V: TRBV15
CDR3: CATSRDRGSGNTIYF
DNA: TGTGCCACCAGCAGAGATAGGGGTTCTGGAAACACCATATATTTT

D: NA
size: NA
J: TRBJ2-1
V: TRBV5-1
CDR3: CASSLTILGSYNEQFF
DNA: TGCGCCAGCAGCTTGACGATATTGGGGTCCTACAATGAGCAGTTCTTC

D: NA
size: NA
J: TRBJ2-1
V: TRBV6-6
CDR3: CASTPSRGPDNEQFF
DNA: TGTGCCAGCACCCCTTCTAGGGGCCCTGACAATGAGCAGTTCTTC

D: TRBD2
size: NA
J: TRBJ2-1
V: TRBV27
CDR3: CASSFSGRRNEQFF
DNA: TGTGCCAGCAGTTTTAGCGGGAGACGGAATGAGCAGTTCTTC